The clone carrying this T cell receptor (beta chain) appeared once. Its target is unknown. Deep-level assay runs were performed. Only in-frame clones appear in the TCRdb table, and some are missing; sequencing was by immunoSEQ multiplex PCR. The table records over 1.4 million clones, roughly 95% of them present only once. CD4+ cells yielded CD45RA+ naive and CD45RA-negative memory subsets. The data originate from a study of shared clonotypes between healthy human individuals. Study conclusions and caveats: A generally larger estimated richness was seen in naive subsets than in memory subsets. Relative to clonotypes present in all four donors, those not shared had lower generation probabilities.

Sample: naive CD4+ T cells sorted from blood. Subset here: CD45RA+ positively selected. The clonotype originates from a man younger than 45 in good health.

The CDR3 region is CASRLITGLAGYEQYF. The CDR3 DNA is TGTGCCAGCAGACTAATTACGGGACTAGCGGGATACGAGCAGTACTTC. This chain connects TRBV7-9 to TRBJ2-7, with 13 bases matching TRBD2. V dropped 6 bases and J dropped 4; count of bases not matched to a gene: 9. The CDR3 is 16 amino acids. The germline gives CDR1 SEHNR, CDR2 FQNEAQ (reference sequence).